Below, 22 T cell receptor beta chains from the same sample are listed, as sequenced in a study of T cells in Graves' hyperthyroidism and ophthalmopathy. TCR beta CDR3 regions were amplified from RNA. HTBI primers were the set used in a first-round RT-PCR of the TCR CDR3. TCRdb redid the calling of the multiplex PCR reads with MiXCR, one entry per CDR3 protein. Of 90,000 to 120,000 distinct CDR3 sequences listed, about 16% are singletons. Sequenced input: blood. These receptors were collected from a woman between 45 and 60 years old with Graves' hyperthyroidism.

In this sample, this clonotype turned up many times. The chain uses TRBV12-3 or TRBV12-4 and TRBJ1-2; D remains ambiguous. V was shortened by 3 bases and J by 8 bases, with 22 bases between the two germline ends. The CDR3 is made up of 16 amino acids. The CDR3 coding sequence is TGTGCCAGCAGTTTCCTTAACACCGGGCTTCTGGTAGGCTACACCTTC. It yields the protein CASSFLNTGLLVGYTF.

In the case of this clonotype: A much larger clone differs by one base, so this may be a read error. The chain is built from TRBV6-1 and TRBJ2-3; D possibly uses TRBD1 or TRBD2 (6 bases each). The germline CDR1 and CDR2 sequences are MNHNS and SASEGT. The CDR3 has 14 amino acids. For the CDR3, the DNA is TGTGCCTCCAAGGAGGGGGAGTGGGCAGATGCGCAGTATTTT. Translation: CASKEGEWADAQYF.

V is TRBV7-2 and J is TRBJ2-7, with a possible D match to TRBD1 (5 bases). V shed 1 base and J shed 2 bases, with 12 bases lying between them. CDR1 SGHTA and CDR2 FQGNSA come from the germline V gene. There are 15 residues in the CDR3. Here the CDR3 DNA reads TGTGCCAGCAGCTTAGGAGGACATGGGACCTACGAGCAGTACTTC. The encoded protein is CASSLGGHGTYEQYF.

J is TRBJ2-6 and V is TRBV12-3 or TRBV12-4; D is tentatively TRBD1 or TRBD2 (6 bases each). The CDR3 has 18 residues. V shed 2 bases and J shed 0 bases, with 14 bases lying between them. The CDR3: CASSLLTGRSSGANVLTF. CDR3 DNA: TGTGCCAGCAGTTTACTCACAGGGAGGTCCTCTGGGGCCAACGTCCTGACTTTC.

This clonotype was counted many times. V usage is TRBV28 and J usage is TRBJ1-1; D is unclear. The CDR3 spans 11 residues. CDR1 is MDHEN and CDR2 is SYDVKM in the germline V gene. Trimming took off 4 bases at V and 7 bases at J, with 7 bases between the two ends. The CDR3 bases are TGTGCCAGCAGTTCATTCCATGAAGCTTTCTTT. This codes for CASSSFHEAFF.

The CDR3 bases are TGTGCCAGCAGCTTAGAGGAGGCAGGACTGAACACTGAAGCTTTCTTT. Translated, it gives CASSLEEAGLNTEAFF. The chain uses TRBV11-2 and TRBJ1-1; D unresolved. CDR3 length: 16 amino acids. V gave up 0 bases and J gave up 0 bases, with 11 bases separating them. Per the germline V gene, CDR1 is SGHAT and CDR2 is FQNNGV.

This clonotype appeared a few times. The CDR3 reads CASRKSELADSYEQYF. Written as DNA, the CDR3 is TGTGCCAGCAGAAAAAGCGAACTAGCGGACTCCTACGAGCAGTACTTC. V and J are TRBV27 and TRBJ2-7; 8 bases agree with TRBD2. CDR3 length equals 16 residues. Germline CDR1 reads MNHEY; CDR2 reads SMNVEV (reference sequence). V gave up 6 bases and J gave up 0 bases; unmatched junction bases: 10.

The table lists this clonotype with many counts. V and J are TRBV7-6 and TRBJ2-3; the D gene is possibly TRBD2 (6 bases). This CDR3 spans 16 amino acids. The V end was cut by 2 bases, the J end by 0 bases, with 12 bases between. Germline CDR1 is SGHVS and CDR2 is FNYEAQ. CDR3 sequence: CASSLWGGGSTDTQYF. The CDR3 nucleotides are TGTGCCAGCAGCTTATGGGGAGGCGGAAGCACAGATACGCAGTATTTT.

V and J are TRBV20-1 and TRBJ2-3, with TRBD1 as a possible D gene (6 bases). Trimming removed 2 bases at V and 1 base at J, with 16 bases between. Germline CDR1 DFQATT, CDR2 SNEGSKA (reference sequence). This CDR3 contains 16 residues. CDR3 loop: CSARLGALLRTDTQYF. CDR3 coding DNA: TGCAGTGCTAGATTGGGGGCACTCCTCCGCACAGATACGCAGTATTTT.

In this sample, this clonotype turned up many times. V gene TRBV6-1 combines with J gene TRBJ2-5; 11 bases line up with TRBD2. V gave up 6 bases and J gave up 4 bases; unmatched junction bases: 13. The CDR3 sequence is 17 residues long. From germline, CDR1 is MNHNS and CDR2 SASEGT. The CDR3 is CASRDIGGLAGGETQYF. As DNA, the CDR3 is TGTGCCAGCAGGGACATCGGGGGGCTAGCGGGAGGAGAGACCCAGTACTTC.

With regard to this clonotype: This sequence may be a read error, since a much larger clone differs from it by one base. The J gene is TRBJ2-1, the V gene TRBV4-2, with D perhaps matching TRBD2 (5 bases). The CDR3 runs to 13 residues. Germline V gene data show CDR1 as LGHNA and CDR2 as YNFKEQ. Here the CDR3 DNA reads TGTGTCAGCAGCCCGACTAACAACAATGAGCAGTTCTTC. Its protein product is CVSSPTNNNEQFF.

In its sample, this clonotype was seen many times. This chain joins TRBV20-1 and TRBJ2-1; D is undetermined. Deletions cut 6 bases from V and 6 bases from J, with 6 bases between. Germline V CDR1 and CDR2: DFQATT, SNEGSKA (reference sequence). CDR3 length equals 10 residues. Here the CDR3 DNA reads TGCAGTGCCTTTCTCAATGAGCAGTTCTTC. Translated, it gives CSAFLNEQFF.

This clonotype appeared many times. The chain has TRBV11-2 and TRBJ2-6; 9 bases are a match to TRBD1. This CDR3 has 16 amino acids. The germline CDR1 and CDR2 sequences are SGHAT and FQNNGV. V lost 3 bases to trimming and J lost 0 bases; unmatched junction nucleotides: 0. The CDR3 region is CASSLGQGSGANVLTF. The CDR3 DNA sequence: TGTGCCAGCAGCTTGGGACAGGGCTCTGGGGCCAACGTCCTGACTTTC. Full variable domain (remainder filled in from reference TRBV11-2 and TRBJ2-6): EAGVAQSPRYKIIEKRQSVAFWCNPISGHATLYWYQQILGQGPKLLIQFQNNGVVDDSQLPKDRFSAERLKGVDSTLKIQPAKLEDSAVYLCASSLGQGSGANVLTFGAGSRLTVL.

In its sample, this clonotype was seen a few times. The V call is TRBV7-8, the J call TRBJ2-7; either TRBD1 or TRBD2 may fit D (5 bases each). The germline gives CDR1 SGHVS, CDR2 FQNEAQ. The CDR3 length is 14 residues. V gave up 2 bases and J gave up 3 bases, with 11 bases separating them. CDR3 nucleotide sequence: TGTGCCAGCAGCTTATTGGGGACCCTCTACGAGCAGTACTTC. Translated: CASSLLGTLYEQYF.

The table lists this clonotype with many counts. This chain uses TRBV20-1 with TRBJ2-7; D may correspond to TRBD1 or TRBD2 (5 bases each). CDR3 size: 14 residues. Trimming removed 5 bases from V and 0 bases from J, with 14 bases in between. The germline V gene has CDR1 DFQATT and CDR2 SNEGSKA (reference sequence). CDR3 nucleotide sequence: TGCAGTGCTTGGACCCGGGACCACTCCTACGAGCAGTACTTC. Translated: CSAWTRDHSYEQYF.

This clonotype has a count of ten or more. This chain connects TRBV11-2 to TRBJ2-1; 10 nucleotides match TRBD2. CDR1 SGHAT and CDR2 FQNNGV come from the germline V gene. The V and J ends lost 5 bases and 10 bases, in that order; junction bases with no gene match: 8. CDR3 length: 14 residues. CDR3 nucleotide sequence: TGTGCCAGCAGCCCTAGACTAGCGGGTCAAGAGCAGTTCTTC. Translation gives CASSPRLAGQEQFF.

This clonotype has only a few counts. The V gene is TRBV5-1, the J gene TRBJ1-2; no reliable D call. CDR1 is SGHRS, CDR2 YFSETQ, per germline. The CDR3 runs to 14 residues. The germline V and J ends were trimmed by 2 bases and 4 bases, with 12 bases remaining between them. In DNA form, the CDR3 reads TGCGCCAGCAGCTTTAGCCAGTCCTTCTATGGCTACACCTTC. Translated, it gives CASSFSQSFYGYTF.

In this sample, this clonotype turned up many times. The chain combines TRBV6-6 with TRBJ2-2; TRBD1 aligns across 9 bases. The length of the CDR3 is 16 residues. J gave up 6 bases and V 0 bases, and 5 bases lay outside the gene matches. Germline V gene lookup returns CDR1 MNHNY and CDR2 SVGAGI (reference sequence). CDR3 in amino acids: CASSYSWTGDPGELFF. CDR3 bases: TGTGCCAGCAGTTACTCCTGGACAGGGGACCCCGGGGAGCTGTTTTTT.

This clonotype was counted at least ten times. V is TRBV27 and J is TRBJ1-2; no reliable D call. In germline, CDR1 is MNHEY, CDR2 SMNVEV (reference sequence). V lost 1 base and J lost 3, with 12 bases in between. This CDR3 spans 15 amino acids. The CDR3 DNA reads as TGTGCCAGCAGTTTATTGGGCAGTAAAGACTATGGCTACACCTTC. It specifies CASSLLGSKDYGYTF.

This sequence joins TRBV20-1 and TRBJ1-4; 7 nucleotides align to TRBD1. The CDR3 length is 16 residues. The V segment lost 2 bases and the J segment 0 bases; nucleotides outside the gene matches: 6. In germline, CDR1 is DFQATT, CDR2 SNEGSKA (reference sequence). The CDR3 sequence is CSARSGTVATNEKLFF. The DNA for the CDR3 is TGCAGTGCTAGATCCGGGACAGTTGCAACTAATGAAAAACTGTTTTTT.

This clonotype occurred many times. The CDR3 nucleotides are TGTGCCAGCAGACAACAGGGGATCCCTGAAGCTTTCTTT. Encoded protein: CASRQQGIPEAFF. The chain joins TRBV3-1 to TRBJ1-1; 7 positions agree with TRBD1. Unmatched junction bases numbered 7, after V lost 6 bases and J lost 6 bases. CDR1 LGHDT and CDR2 YNNKEL come from the germline V gene (reference sequence). The CDR3 covers 13 residues.

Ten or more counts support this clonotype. The chain's CDR3 is CASSPWGGSESPLHF. As DNA, the CDR3 is TGTGCCAGCAGTCCATGGGGGGGAAGTGAATCACCCCTCCACTTT. J is TRBJ1-6 and V is TRBV6-1, with D possibly TRBD1 on 5 matching bases. With 5 bases removed from V and 10 bases from J, the gap between germline ends came to 18 bases. The CDR3 has 15 residues. Germline V CDR1 and CDR2: MNHNS, SASEGT.